The T cell receptor beta chain under discussion was sequenced for a study of sequential checkpoint blockade in melanoma. Study overall: Arm A got nivolumab then ipilimumab; arm B the reverse, 1:1. After nivolumab or ipilimumab alone, around 20 patients had week-13 rebiopsies. DNA from more than 75 pretreatment tumor samples underwent TCRβ immunosequencing.

The sample's treatment: randomized to nivolumab then ipilimumab (arm A) or the reverse (arm B). DNA-damaging chemotherapy had not been given to any patient beforehand. Repertoires were generated with immunoSEQ multiplex PCR, while TCRdb's copy carries only in-frame clones and drops some. The sample has 37,000 or so clones, roughly 32% seen once. Germline trimming cut 5 bases from V and 7 bases from J; bases unmatched to any gene: 24. The CDR3 totals 19 residues. CDR1 is SGHAT and CDR2 is FQDESV in the germline V gene (reference sequence). Sequenced here: tumor tissue (inferred from file names), sampled from a patient given nivolumab and ipilimumab in sequence. The clonotype originates from a human donor with melanoma. This rearrangement joins TRBV11-1 to TRBJ2-7; 9 bases map to TRBD2. CDR3: CASSPRGGSGLATLGEQYF. For the CDR3, the DNA is TGTGCCAGCAGCCCTAGGGGGGGGTCTGGACTAGCGACCTTAGGGGAGCAGTACTTC.